The 3 T cell receptor beta chains below come from one sample, sequenced in a study of blood T cell repertoires in COVID-19. Produced via immunoSEQ multiplex PCR; TCRdb's table is partial and in-frame only. The data show under 200,000 clones, with 75% to 90% seen just once and 2.1% held by the top ten. Sequenced: peripheral blood. The receptors come from a man aged 65 to 79 with active or convalescent COVID-19.

V and J are TRBV9 and TRBJ2-3; the match to TRBD2 covers 11 bases. The V segment lost 3 bases and the J segment 0 bases; nucleotides outside the gene matches: 3. Germline CDR1 reads SGDLS; CDR2 reads YYNGEE. This CDR3 is built from 16 residues. The chain's CDR3 is CASSETSGVSTDTQYF. The CDR3 DNA sequence: TGTGCCAGCAGCGAGACTAGCGGGGTTAGCACAGATACGCAGTATTTT.

V is TRBV7-2 and J is TRBJ2-5; D unresolved. V shed 5 bases and J shed 4 bases, with 14 bases lying between them. Germline V gives CDR1 SGHTA, CDR2 FQGNSA. The CDR3 totals 14 residues. The CDR3 loop is CASSVDPAGETQYF. The CDR3 DNA follows: TGTGCCAGCAGCGTAGACCCCGCCGGAGAGACCCAGTACTTC.

The V gene is TRBV18, the J gene TRBJ1-1; D is possibly TRBD1 (5 bases). The CDR3 is 15 amino acids. Germline V CDR1 and CDR2: KGHSH, LQKENI. With 6 bases removed from V and 1 base from J, the gap between germline ends came to 15 bases. CDR3 region: CASSFLGAGNTEAFF. DNA for the CDR3: TGTGCCAGCTCTTTCTTAGGGGCAGGGAACACTGAAGCTTTCTTT.